The T cell receptor (beta chain) under discussion was sequenced for a study of blood T cell repertoires in COVID-19. About the study: There were acute and convalescent COVID-19 samples, and they came from the United States, Italy and Spain. T cells, B-cell-depleted T cells, or PBMCs supplied cDNA or gDNA.

Methods used by the authors: Cell counts per sample came from amplifying reference gene primers. Clones were sequenced by immunoSEQ multiplex PCR, and TCRdb holds only the in-frame ones, with some missing. The DNA was the basis for D and trimming; V, J and clone size are from that table. Of about 70,000 clones listed, about 85% are singletons. Germline V lookup: CDR1 SGHDT, CDR2 YYEEEE. The germline V and J ends were trimmed by 4 bases and 0 bases, with 11 bases remaining between them. The CDR3 runs to 15 residues. The clonotype originates from a man older than 75 with acute or convalescent COVID-19. This sequence joins TRBV5-6 and TRBJ1-5; D not certain. Sequencing was performed on peripheral blood. The CDR3 DNA follows: TGTGCCAGCAGCCGCACCTACTATAGCAATCAGCCCCAGCATTTT. The encoded protein is CASSRTYYSNQPQHF.